This T cell receptor beta chain is from a study of blood T cell repertoires in COVID-19. On the study more broadly: Material from acute and convalescent COVID-19 was sourced from the United States, Italy and Spain.

This CDR3 is built from 16 residues. V was shortened by 2 bases and J by 0 bases, with 11 bases between the two germline ends. In germline, CDR1 is SGHAT, CDR2 FQNNGV. Within 2 weeks of study entry, exposed participants had contacted a PCR-confirmed or clinician-diagnosed COVID-19 case. This table comes from immunoSEQ multiplex PCR, and its TCRdb copy is limited to in-frame clones, with some not included. The top ten hold roughly 3.9% of the sample, which has 150,000 or so clones, 87% seen once. The TCR was taken from a woman between 40 and 55 years old who had been exposed to COVID-19. The chain carries TRBV11-2 and TRBJ1-5; possibly TRBD1 for D (5 bases). What was sequenced was PBMCs or T cells enriched from blood (not recorded which). CDR3: CASSLSIQASNQPQHF. For the CDR3, the DNA is TGTGCCAGCAGCTTAAGTATACAGGCTAGCAATCAGCCCCAGCATTTT.